This T cell receptor (beta chain) originates from a study of CDR3 diversity in severe acne. In this sample, this clonotype turned up a few times. TCRdb re-called the PCR reads with MiXCR, one entry per CDR3 protein. The sample has tens of thousands of distinct CDR3 sequences; 45% to 65% are singletons. Trimming removed 5 bases from V and 0 bases from J, with 4 bases in between. Germline V gene lookup returns CDR1 DFQATT and CDR2 SNEGSKA (reference sequence). The length of the CDR3 is 11 residues. Input material: blood. The TCR sequence derives from a male donor in good health, without acne. This chain connects TRBV20-1 to TRBJ2-5; D uncertain. In DNA, the CDR3 is TGCAGTGCTCCAGACCAAGAGACCCAGTACTTC. This sequence encodes CSAPDQETQYF.